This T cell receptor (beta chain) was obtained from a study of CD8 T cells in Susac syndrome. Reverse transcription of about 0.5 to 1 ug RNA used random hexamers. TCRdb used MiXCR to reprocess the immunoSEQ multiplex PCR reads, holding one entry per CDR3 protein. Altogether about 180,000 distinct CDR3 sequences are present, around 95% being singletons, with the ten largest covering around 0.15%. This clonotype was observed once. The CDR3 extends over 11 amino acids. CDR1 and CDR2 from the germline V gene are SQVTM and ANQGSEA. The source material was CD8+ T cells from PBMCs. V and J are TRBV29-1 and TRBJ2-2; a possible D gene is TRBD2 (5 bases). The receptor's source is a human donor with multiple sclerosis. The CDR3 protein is CCALADGELFF. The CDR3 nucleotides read TGCTGCGCTCTAGCAGACGGGGAGCTGTTTTTT.